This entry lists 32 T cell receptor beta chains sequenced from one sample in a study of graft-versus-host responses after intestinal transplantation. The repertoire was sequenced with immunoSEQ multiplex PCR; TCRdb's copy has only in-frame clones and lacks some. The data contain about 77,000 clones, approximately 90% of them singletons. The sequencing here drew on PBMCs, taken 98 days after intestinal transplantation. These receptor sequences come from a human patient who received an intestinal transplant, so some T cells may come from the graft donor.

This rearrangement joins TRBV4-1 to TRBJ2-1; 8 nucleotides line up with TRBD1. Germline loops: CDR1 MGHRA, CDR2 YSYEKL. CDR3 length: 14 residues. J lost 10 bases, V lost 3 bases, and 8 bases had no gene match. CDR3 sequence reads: CASSHRRTGQEQFF. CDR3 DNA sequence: TGCGCCAGCAGCCACCGCCGGACAGGGCAAGAGCAGTTCTTC.

The CDR3 DNA reads TGTGCCAGCAGTTTTCTAGCGGGCCACTCCTACGAGCAGTACTTC. It specifies CASSFLAGHSYEQYF. The J gene is TRBJ2-7, the V gene TRBV28, with 8 bases identical to TRBD2. The germline gives CDR1 MDHEN, CDR2 SYDVKM. The CDR3 consists of 15 residues. V lost 3 bases to trimming and J lost 0 bases; unmatched junction nucleotides: 4.

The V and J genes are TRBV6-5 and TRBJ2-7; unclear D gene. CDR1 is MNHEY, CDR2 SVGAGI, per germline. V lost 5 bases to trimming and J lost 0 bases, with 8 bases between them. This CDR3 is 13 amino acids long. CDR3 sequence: CASSETASYEQYF. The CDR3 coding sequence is TGTGCCAGCAGTGAAACAGCCTCCTACGAGCAGTACTTC.

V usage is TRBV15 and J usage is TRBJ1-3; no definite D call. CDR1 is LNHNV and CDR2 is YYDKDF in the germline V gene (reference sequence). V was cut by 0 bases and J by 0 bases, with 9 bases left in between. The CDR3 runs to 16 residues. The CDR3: CATSRDKTVSGNTIYF. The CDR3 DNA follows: TGTGCCACCAGCAGAGATAAGACGGTCTCTGGAAACACCATATATTTT. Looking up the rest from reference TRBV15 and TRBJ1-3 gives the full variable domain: DAMVIQNPRYQVTQFGKPVTLSCSQTLNHNVMYWYQQKSSQAPKLLFHYYDKDFNNEADTPDNFQSRRPNTSFCFLDIRSPGLGDTAMYLCATSRDKTVSGNTIYFGEGSWLTVV.

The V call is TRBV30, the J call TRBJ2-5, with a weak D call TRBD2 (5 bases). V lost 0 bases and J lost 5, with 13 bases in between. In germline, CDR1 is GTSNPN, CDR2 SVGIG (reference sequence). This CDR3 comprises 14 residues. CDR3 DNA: TGTGCCTGGAGTGTGATCCGGGATGGTGAGACCCAGTACTTC. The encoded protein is CAWSVIRDGETQYF.

The DNA for the CDR3 is TGTGCCAGCAGTGACCTGGGACAGCACACTGAAGCTTTCTTT. It encodes CASSDLGQHTEAFF. The V call is TRBV6-5, the J call TRBJ1-1; TRBD1 aligns across 7 bases. This CDR3 comprises 14 residues. V lost 5 bases, J lost 3 bases, and 6 bases stayed unmatched. Germline CDR1 reads MNHEY; CDR2 reads SVGAGI.

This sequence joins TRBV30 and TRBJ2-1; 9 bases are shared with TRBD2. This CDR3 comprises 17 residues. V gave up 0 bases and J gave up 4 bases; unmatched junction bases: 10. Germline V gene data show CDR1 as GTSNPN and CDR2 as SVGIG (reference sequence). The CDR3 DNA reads TGTGCCTGGAGTGTACCCGGGGCGGGAGGGTTTTACAATGAGCAGTTCTTC. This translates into CAWSVPGAGGFYNEQFF.

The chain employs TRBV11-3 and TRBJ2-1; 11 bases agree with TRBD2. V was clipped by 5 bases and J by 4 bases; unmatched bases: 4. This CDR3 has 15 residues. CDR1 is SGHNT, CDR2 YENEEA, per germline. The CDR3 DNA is TGTGCCAGCAGCCCCGGGACTAGCGGATACAATGAGCAGTTCTTC. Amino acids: CASSPGTSGYNEQFF.

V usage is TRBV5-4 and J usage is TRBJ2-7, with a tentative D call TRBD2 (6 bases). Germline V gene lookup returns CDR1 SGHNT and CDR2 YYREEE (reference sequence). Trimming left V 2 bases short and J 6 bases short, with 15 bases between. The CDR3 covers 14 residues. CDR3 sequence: CASSFGYQEGEQYF. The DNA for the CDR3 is TGTGCCAGCAGCTTCGGATATCAGGAGGGCGAGCAGTACTTC.

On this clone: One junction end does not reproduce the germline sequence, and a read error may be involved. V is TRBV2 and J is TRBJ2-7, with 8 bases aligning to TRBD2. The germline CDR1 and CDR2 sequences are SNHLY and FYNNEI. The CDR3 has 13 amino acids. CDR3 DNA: TGTGCCAGCGGAACAAGGACTAGCTCCCTGGGGGACTTC. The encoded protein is CASGTRTSSLGDF.

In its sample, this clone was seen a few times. The CDR3: CASSLGGTGELFF. CDR3 bases: TGTGCCAGTAGTCTCGGGGGGACCGGGGAGCTGTTTTTT. This chain uses TRBV19 with TRBJ2-2, with 7 bases lining up with TRBD2. Germline loops: CDR1 LNHDA, CDR2 SQIVND (reference sequence). With 5 bases clipped from V and 5 bases from J, the junction kept 2 bases outside the gene matches. The CDR3 is made up of 13 amino acids.

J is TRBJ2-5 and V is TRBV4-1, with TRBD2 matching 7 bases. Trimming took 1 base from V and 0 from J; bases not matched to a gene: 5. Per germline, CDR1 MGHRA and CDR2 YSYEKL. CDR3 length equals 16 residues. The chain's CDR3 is CASSQGLSGYQETQYF. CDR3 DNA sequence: TGCGCCAGCAGCCAAGGCCTTAGCGGGTACCAAGAGACCCAGTACTTC.

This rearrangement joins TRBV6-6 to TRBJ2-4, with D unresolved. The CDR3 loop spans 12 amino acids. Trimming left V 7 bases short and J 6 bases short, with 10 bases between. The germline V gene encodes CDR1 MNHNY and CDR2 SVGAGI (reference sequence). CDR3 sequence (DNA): TGTGCCAGCACAACCTCCTCAAACATTCAGTACTTC. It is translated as CASTTSSNIQYF.

The CDR3 protein is CASSLARSQGCNQPQHF. The CDR3 bases are TGTGCCAGCAGCTTGGCCAGGAGTCAAGGATGCAATCAGCCCCAGCATTTT. The genes are TRBV5-4 and TRBJ1-5; D is ambiguous. V lost 0 bases and J 2 bases, leaving 15 bases between the germline ends. This CDR3 is 17 amino acids long. The germline gives CDR1 SGHNT, CDR2 YYREEE (reference sequence). Supplemented by reference TRBV5-4 and TRBJ1-5, the full variable domain reads ETGVTQSPTHLIKTRGQQVTLRCSSQSGHNTVSWYQQALGQGPQFIFQYYREEENGRGNFPPRFSGLQFPNYSSELNVNALELDDSALYLCASSLARSQGCNQPQHFGDGTRLSIL.

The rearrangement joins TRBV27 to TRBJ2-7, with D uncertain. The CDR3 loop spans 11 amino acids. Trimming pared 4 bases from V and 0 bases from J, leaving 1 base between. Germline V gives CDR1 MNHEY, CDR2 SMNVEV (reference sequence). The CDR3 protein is CASSSSYEQYF. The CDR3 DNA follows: TGTGCCAGCAGTTCCTCCTACGAGCAGTACTTC.

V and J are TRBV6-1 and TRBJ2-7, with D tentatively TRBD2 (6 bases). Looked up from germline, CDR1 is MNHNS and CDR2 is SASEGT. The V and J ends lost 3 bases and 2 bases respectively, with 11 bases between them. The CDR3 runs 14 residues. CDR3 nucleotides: TGTGCCAGCAGTGACGAGTCTAGCGCCTACGAGCAGTACTTC. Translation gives CASSDESSAYEQYF.

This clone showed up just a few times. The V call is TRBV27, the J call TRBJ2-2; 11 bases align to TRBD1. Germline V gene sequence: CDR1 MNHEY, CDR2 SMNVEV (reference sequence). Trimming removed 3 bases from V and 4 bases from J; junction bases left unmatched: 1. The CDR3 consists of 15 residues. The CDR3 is CASSLGTGGTGELFF. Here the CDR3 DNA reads TGTGCCAGCAGTTTGGGGACAGGGGGCACCGGGGAGCTGTTTTTT.

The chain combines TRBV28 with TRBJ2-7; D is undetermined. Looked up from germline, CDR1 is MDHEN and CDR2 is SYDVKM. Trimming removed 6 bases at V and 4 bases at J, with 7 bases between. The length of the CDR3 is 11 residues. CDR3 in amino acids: CASRGKYEQYF. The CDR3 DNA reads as TGTGCCAGCAGGGGGAAGTACGAGCAGTACTTC.

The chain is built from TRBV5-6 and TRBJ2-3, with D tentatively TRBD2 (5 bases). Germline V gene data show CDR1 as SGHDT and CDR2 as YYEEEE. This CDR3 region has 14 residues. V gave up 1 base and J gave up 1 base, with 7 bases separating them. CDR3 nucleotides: TGTGCCAGCAGCTTGTGGCGGGGCACAGATACGCAGTATTTT. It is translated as CASSLWRGTDTQYF.

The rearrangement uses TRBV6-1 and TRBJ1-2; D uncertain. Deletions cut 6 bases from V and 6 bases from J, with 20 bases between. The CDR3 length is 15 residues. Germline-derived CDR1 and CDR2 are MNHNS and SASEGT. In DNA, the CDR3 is TGTGCCAGCAGCCGTAACCGGGATTTAGGAAATGGCTACACCTTC. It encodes CASSRNRDLGNGYTF.

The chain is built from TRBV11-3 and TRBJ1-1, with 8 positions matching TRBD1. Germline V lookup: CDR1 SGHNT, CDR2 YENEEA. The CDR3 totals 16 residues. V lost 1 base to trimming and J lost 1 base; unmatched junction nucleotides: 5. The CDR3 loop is CASSLGADRANTEAFF. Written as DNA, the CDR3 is TGTGCCAGCAGCTTAGGGGCGGACAGGGCGAACACTGAAGCTTTCTTT.

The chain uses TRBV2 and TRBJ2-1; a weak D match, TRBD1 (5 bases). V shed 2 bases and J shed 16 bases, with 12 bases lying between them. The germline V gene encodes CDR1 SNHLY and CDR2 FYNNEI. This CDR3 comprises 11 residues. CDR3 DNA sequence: TGTGCCAGCAGTGAATACAGGTATCAATTCTTC. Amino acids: CASSEYRYQFF.

The CDR3 loop reads CASSPSLGQETQYF. The CDR3 DNA is TGCGCCAGCAGCCCCTCTCTAGGGCAAGAGACCCAGTACTTC. V gene TRBV4-1 combines with J gene TRBJ2-5; D unclear. Looked up from germline, CDR1 is MGHRA and CDR2 is YSYEKL. This CDR3 has 14 residues. Trimming shortened V by 4 bases and J by 2 bases, and 11 bases separated the two germline ends.

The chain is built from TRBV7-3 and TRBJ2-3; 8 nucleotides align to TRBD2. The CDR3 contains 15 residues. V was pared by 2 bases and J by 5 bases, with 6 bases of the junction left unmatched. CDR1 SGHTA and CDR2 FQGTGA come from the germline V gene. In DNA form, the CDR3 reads TGTGCCAGCAGCTTAGAGGGACTAGTGGGAGATACGCAGTATTTT. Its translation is CASSLEGLVGDTQYF.

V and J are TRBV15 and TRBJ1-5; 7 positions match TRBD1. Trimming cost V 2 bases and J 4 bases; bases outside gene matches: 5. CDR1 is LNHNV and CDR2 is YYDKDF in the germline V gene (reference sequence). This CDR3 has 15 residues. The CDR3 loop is CATSRIDRDNQPQHF. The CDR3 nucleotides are TGTGCCACCAGCAGAATTGACAGGGATAATCAGCCCCAGCATTTT.

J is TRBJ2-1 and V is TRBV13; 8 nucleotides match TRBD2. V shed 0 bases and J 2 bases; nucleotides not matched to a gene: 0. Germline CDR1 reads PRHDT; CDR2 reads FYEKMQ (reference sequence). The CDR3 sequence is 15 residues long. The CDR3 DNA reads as TGTGCCAGCAGCTTAGGCGGGGGGGCCTACAATGAGCAGTTCTTC. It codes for CASSLGGGAYNEQFF.

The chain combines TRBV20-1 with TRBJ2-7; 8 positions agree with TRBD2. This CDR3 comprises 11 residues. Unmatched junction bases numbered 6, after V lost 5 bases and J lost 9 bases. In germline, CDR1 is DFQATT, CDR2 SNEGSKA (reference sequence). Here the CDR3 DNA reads TGCAGTGCTCCCGGACTAGCCGCGCAGTACTTC. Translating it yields CSAPGLAAQYF.

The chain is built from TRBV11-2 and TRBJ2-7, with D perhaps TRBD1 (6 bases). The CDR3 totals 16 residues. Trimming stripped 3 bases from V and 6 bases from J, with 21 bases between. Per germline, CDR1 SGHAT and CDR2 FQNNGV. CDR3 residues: CASSFIDSGGRFEQYF. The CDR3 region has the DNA TGTGCCAGCAGCTTTATAGACAGTGGGGGCCGGTTCGAGCAGTACTTC.

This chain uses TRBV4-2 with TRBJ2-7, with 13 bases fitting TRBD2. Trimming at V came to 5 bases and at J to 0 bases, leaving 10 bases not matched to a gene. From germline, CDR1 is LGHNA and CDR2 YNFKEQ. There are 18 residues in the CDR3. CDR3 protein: CASSVTSGGAGGSYEQYF. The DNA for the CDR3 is TGTGCCAGCAGCGTCACTAGCGGGGGGGCCGGCGGCTCCTACGAGCAGTACTTC.

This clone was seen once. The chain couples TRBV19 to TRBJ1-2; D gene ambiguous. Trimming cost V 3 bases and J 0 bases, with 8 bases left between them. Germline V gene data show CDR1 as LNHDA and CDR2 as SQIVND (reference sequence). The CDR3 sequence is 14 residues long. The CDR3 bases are TGTGCCAGTAGTATGGCAGGCTCTAACTATGGCTACACCTTC. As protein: CASSMAGSNYGYTF.

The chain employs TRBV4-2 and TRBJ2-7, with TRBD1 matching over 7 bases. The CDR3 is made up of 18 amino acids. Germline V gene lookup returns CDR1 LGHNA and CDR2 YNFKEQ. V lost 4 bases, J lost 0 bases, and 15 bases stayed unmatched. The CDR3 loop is CASSPTWATGTVSYEQYF. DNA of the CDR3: TGTGCCAGCAGCCCTACCTGGGCAACCGGGACAGTCTCCTACGAGCAGTACTTC.

This chain's CDR3 is CASSIPGDGQPQHF. Written as DNA, the CDR3 is TGTGCCAGTAGTATACCGGGGGATGGTCAGCCCCAGCATTTT. This chain links TRBV19 with TRBJ1-5; perhaps TRBD1 as D (5 bases). Germline V CDR1 and CDR2: LNHDA, SQIVND (reference sequence). The CDR3 length is 14 residues. The V gene lost 2 bases and the J gene lost 6 bases, with 11 bases spanning the gap.